Listed here is a single T cell receptor (beta chain). Its antigen is currently unknown. The data were produced by immunoSEQ multiplex PCR, yet TCRdb's version contains in-frame clones alone and is incomplete. The data show about 13,000 clones, about four fifths seen once. The entry originates in a study of tumor-infiltrating lymphocytes in localized non-small cell lung cancer. The study's findings and limits: Compared with uninvolved lung, tumors showed higher T cell infiltration by TCRbeta sequencing.

The CDR3 is 13 amino acids. The germline V gene encodes CDR1 SGHTA and CDR2 FQGNSA. V gave up 5 bases and J gave up 4 bases, with 9 bases separating them. The sequenced material came from lung tumor tissue. V is TRBV7-2 and J is TRBJ1-5; no clear D gene. This clonotype was sampled from a human donor with non-small cell lung cancer. CDR3 amino acids: CASSLDRNQPQHF. The CDR3 DNA reads as TGTGCCAGCAGCCTGGACCGTAATCAGCCCCAGCATTTT. Drawing the rest from reference TRBV7-2 and TRBJ1-5, the complete variable domain is GAGVSQSPSNKVTEKGKDVELRCDPISGHTALYWYRQSLGQGLEFLIYFQGNSAPDKSGLPSDRFSAERTGGSVSTLTIQRTQQEDSAVYLCASSLDRNQPQHFGDGTRLSIL.